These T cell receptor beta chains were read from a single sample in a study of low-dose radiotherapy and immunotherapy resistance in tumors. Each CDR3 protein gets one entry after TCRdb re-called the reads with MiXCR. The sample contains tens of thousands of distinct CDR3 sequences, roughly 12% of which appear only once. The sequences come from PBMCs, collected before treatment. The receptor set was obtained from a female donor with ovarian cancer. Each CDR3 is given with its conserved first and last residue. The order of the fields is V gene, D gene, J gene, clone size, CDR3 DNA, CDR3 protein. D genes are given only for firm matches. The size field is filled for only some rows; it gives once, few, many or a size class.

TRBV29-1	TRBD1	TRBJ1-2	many	TGCAGCGTTGGGACAGGGACAGGCGGTTATGGCTACACCTTC	CSVGTGTGGYGYTF
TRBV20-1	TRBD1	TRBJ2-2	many	TGCAGTGCTAGTAATTCGGGACAGGGGAACACCGGGGAGCTGTTTTTT	CSASNSGQGNTGELFF
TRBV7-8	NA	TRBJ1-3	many	TGTGCCAGCTCCCCTTCCGCCTACTCTGGAAACACCATATATTTT	CASSPSAYSGNTIYF
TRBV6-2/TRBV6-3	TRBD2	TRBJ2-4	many	TGTGCCAGCTCCCGGGGAGGGGCCAAAAACATTCAGTACTTC	CASSRGGAKNIQYF
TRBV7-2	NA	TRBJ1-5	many	TGTGCCAGCGGCAGGGGAGGGAATCAGCCCCAGCATTTT	CASGRGGNQPQHF
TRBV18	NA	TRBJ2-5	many	TGTGCCAGCTCACCCCCGGAAGGGACCCAGTACTTC	CASSPPEGTQYF
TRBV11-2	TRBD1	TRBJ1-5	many	TGTGCCAGCAGCTTAGATGGGACAGCCAATCAGCCCCAGCATTTT	CASSLDGTANQPQHF
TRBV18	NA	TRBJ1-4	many	TGTGCCAGCTCACCCACCTTCGAAAAACTGTTTTTT	CASSPTFEKLFF
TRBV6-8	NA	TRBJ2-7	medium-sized	TGTGCCAGCAGTGATTTCTTGGGAGAAGGCTACGAGCAGTACTTC	CASSDFLGEGYEQYF
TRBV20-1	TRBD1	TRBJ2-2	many	TGCAGTGCTAGGGGGATCCCTGGGACAGCGAACACCGGGGAGCTGTTTTTT	CSARGIPGTANTGELFF
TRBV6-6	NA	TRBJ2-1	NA	TGTGCCAGCAGATTTCCTACAGACAATGAGCAGTTCTTC	CASRFPTDNEQFF
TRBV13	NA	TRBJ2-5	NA	TGTGCCAGCAAATTACGGGACCACCCTCAAGAGACCCAGTACTTC	CASKLRDHPQETQYF
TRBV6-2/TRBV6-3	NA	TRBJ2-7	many	TGTGCCAGCAGTTCCAAAATAGGCAGGGGTGGCAACGAGCAGTACTTC	CASSSKIGRGGNEQYF
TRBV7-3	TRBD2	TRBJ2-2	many	TGTGCCAGCAGCCCTCAGGGACTAGCGGCCGGGGAGCTGTTTTTT	CASSPQGLAAGELFF
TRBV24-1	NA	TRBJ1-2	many	TGTGCCACCAGTGGGGGCGGATCTAACTATGGCTACACCTTC	CATSGGGSNYGYTF
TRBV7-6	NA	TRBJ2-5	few	TGTGCCAGCAGTCTTTGGGCTGGACCCCAGTACTTC	CASSLWAGPQYF
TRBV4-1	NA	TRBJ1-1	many	TGCGCCAGCAGCCGCGATGCCAGCATTAACACTGAAGCTTTCTTT	CASSRDASINTEAFF
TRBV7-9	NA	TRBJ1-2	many	TGTGCCAGCAGCCCCCCTACAGATAACTATGGCTACACCTTC	CASSPPTDNYGYTF
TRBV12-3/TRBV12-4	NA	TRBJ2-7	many	TGTGCCAGCAGTCCCGCCGGCGGGGCCTACGAGCAGTACTTC	CASSPAGGAYEQYF
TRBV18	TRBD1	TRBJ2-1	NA	TGTGCCAGCTCAGGCTCGGACAGGGATGAGCAGTTGTTC	CASSGSDRDEQLF
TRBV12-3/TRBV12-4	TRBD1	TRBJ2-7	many	TGTGCCAGCAGTTTGTGGGACAGGTCCTACGAGCAGTACTTC	CASSLWDRSYEQYF
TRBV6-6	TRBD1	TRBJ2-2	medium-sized	TGTGCCAGCAGTACCCGGGGACAGGGAAACACCGGGGAGCTGTTTTTT	CASSTRGQGNTGELFF
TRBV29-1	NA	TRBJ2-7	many	TGCAGCGCTGGGCGGAGCTCCGAGCAGTACTTC	CSAGRSSEQYF
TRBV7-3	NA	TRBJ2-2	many	TGTGCCAGCAGCTTGGGTAGTGGACTGAACACCGGGGAGCTGTTTTTT	CASSLGSGLNTGELFF
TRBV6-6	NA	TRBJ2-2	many	TGTGCCAGCAGTTCGTCCCCCACCGGGGAGCTGTTTTTT	CASSSSPTGELFF
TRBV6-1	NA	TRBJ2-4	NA	TGTGCCAGCAGGCTAACAGGGGCCAAAAACATTCAGTACTTC	CASRLTGAKNIQYF
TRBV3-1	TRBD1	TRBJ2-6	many	TGTGCCAGCAGCCCTCACAGGGGGACGGGGGCCAACGTCCTGACTTTC	CASSPHRGTGANVLTF
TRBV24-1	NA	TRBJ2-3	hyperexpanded	TGTGCCACCAGTGATAGCTGGGACGGACGCACAGATACGCAGTATTTT	CATSDSWDGRTDTQYF
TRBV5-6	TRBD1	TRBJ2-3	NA	TGTGCCGGGACAGCGTCTAGCACAGATACGCAGTATTTT	CAGTASSTDTQYF
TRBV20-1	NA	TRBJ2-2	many	TGCAGTGCTAGGCAAGGCCCCGGGGAGCTGTTTTTT	CSARQGPGELFF
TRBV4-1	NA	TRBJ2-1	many	TGCGCCAGCAGCCGAAATAGCGGAGAGTCCTACAATGAGCAGTTCTTC	CASSRNSGESYNEQFF
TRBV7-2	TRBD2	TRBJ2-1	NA	TGTGCCAGCAGCTTACAGCGGGAGGCATACAATGAGCAGTTCTTC	CASSLQREAYNEQFF
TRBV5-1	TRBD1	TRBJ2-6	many	TGCGCCAGCAGCTTGGAAGGACAGGGGAGGTCTCTGGCCAACGTCCTGACTTTC	CASSLEGQGRSLANVLTF
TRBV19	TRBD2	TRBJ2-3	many	TGTGCCAGTAATGCGGGGGTCACAGATACGCAGTATTTT	CASNAGVTDTQYF
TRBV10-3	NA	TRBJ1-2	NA	TGTGCCATCAGTGAGTCACCAGCGCTTGTCTATGGCTACACCTTC	CAISESPALVYGYTF
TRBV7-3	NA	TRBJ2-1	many	TGTGCCAGCAGCTTAACCAACAATGAGCAGTTCTTC	CASSLTNNEQFF
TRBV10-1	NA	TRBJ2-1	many	TGCGCCAGCAGTGAGTGGGGAAGGCGAAATGAGCAGTTCTTC	CASSEWGRRNEQFF
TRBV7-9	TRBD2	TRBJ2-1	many	TGTGCCAGCAGCTCAGGACTAGCGGGGGACCGGGCCGGTGAGCAGTTCTTC	CASSSGLAGDRAGEQFF
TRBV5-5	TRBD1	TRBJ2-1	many	TGTGCCAGCAGCTTGGGTTTCGGGACAGATTACAATGAGCAGTTCTTC	CASSLGFGTDYNEQFF
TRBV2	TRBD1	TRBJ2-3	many	TGTGCCAGCAGTGCGACAGGGGGTTGGGCAGATACGCAGTATTTT	CASSATGGWADTQYF
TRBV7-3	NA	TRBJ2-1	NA	TGTGCCAGCAGCCCAGACGACTGGGCTCGCGATGAGCAGTTCTTC	CASSPDDWARDEQFF
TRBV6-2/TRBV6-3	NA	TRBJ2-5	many	TGTGCCGCCGTGGGGGTGGAGACCCAGTACTTC	CAAVGVETQYF